One sample yielded the 29 T cell receptor beta chains listed below, sequenced in a study of Graves' ophthalmopathy and Graves' hyperthyroidism. For repertoire sequencing, the TCR beta CDR3 regions were amplified from RNA transcripts. Second-round multiplex PCR came after first-round RT-PCR with HTBI primers. Via MiXCR, TCRdb re-called the multiplex PCR reads, giving one row per CDR3 protein. The repertoire holds around 50,000 distinct CDR3 sequences, with over 40% as singletons. Specimen: peripheral blood. Receptors originate from an adult man with Graves' ophthalmopathy.

A few counts support this clonotype. CDR3: CASSSRYDRGHSYNSPLHF. The CDR3 coding sequence is TGTGCCAGCAGCTCCCGTTATGACAGGGGACACTCCTATAATTCACCCCTCCACTTT. The chain is built from TRBV7-6 and TRBJ1-6; 8 bases are shared with TRBD1. Germline V gene sequence: CDR1 SGHVS, CDR2 FNYEAQ. V gave up 4 bases and J gave up 0 bases; unmatched junction bases: 11. This CDR3 spans 19 amino acids. The complete variable domain, with remaining parts taken from reference TRBV7-6 and TRBJ1-6, reads GAGVSQSPRYKVTKRGQDVALRCDPISGHVSLYWYRQALGQGPEFLTYFNYEAQQDKSGLPNDRFSAERPEGSISTLTIQRTEQRDSAMYRCASSSRYDRGHSYNSPLHFGNGTRLTVT.

In this sample, this clonotype turned up a few times. J is TRBJ1-5 and V is TRBV19; 7 positions match TRBD1. The germline CDR1 and CDR2 sequences are LNHDA and SQIVND (reference sequence). V dropped 7 bases and J dropped 1; count of bases not matched to a gene: 4. The CDR3 covers 14 residues. The CDR3 is CASMGRGSNQPQHF. The CDR3 DNA sequence: TGTGCCAGTATGGGCAGGGGGAGCAATCAGCCCCAGCATTTT.

The gene calls are TRBV6-5 and TRBJ2-5; the D gene is possibly TRBD2 (5 bases). Germline assignment: CDR1 MNHEY and CDR2 SVGAGI. The length of the CDR3 is 15 residues. The V end was cut by 2 bases, the J end by 2 bases, with 12 bases between. CDR3 sequence: CASSYVGGGQETQYF. The CDR3 bases are TGTGCCAGCAGTTACGTTGGTGGAGGTCAAGAGACCCAGTACTTC.

This rearrangement joins TRBV20-1 to TRBJ1-4; maybe TRBD1 (5 bases). Germline CDR1 reads DFQATT; CDR2 reads SNEGSKA (reference sequence). The CDR3 is 12 amino acids. Trimming removed 6 bases from V and 8 bases from J, with 13 bases in between. CDR3 amino acids: CSADKGNEKLFF. The DNA for the CDR3 is TGCAGTGCGGACAAGGGGAACGAAAAACTGTTTTTT.

This clonotype is termed medium-sized. The V call is TRBV2, the J call TRBJ2-7; D is ambiguous. The CDR3 spans 11 residues. The V gene lost 3 bases and the J gene lost 2 bases, with 2 bases spanning the gap. Per germline, CDR1 SNHLY and CDR2 FYNNEI. The CDR3 loop reads CASSDAYEQYF. The CDR3, as DNA: TGTGCCAGCAGTGACGCCTACGAGCAGTACTTC.

Concerning this clonotype itself: Sequence at one end of the junction differs from germline and may be a read error. The chain combines TRBV13 with TRBJ2-7; no clear D gene. Looked up from germline, CDR1 is PRHDT and CDR2 is FYEKMQ (reference sequence). The length of the CDR3 is 16 residues. This chain's CDR3 is CASSRLVGLIIYKQYF. CDR3 DNA: TGTGCTAGCAGCCGGTTGGTCGGGCTTATCATCTACAAGCAGTACTTC.

This clonotype was detected only a few times. The chain combines TRBV29-1 with TRBJ2-2; TRBD2 aligns across 8 bases. This CDR3 has 17 amino acids. Germline lookup yields CDR1 SQVTM and CDR2 ANQGSEA. Trimming took 2 bases from V and 6 from J; bases not matched to a gene: 14. The CDR3: CSVEPRGGSSFAGELFF. The CDR3 DNA sequence: TGCAGCGTTGAACCCCGGGGGGGCTCCTCCTTCGCCGGGGAGCTGTTTTTT.

In the case of this clonotype: The conserved phenylalanine or tryptophan is not found at the CDR3 terminus, so this likely reflects a read error. The DNA is left out, because the CDR3 cannot be placed on it with certainty; the CDR3 is given as TCRdb lists it. V gene TRBV15 combines with J gene TRBJ2-5; the table's D call, TRBD2, has no DNA check behind it. The CDR3 extends over 9 residues, inclusive of both ends. Germline loops: CDR1 LNHNV, CDR2 YYDKDF (reference sequence). This chain's CDR3 is CATSTGFTS.

This clonotype was recorded at least ten times. Just one base apart from a much larger clone, this may be a read error. The genes are TRBV10-1 and TRBJ2-7; D not certain. The germline V gene has CDR1 WNHNN and CDR2 SYGVQD (reference sequence). The CDR3 extends over 11 amino acids. Trimming removed 1 base at V and 10 bases at J, with 8 bases between. The CDR3 DNA reads TGCGCCAGCAGTGAGTTGGAGTGTCAGTACTTC. Translating gives CASSELECQYF.

There are many counts of this clonotype. The chain joins TRBV5-1 to TRBJ2-1; TRBD2 aligns across 11 bases. The CDR3 is 14 amino acids. With V trimmed by 2 bases and J by 7 bases, 2 bases remained unmatched. Looked up from germline, CDR1 is SGHRS and CDR2 is YFSETQ. In DNA, the CDR3 is TGCGCCAGCAGCTTAAGACTAGCGGGGAATGAGCAGTTCTTC. Its translation is CASSLRLAGNEQFF.

In this sample, this clonotype turned up a few times. The chain uses TRBV10-3 and TRBJ1-2; D may be TRBD1 (6 bases). V lost 9 bases and J 2 bases, leaving 13 bases between the germline ends. Germline V lookup: CDR1 ENHRY, CDR2 SYGVKD. CDR3 length equals 13 residues. CDR3 coding DNA: TGTGCCATTCAGGGGACCTACAACTATGGCTACACCTTC. It is translated as CAIQGTYNYGYTF.

This clonotype was found many times. The chain employs TRBV5-1 and TRBJ2-3; either TRBD1 or TRBD2 may supply D (5 bases each). This CDR3 has 15 amino acids. Germline V gene lookup returns CDR1 SGHRS and CDR2 YFSETQ. V lost 0 bases and J 0 bases, leaving 8 bases between the germline ends. The DNA of the CDR3 is TGCGCCAGCAGCTTGGACGGGGCCAGCACAGATACGCAGTATTTT. The encoded protein is CASSLDGASTDTQYF. Supplemented by reference TRBV5-1 and TRBJ2-3, the full variable domain reads KAGVTQTPRYLIKTRGQQVTLSCSPISGHRSVSWYQQTPGQGLQFLFEYFSETQRNKGNFPGRFSGRQFSNSRSEMNVSTLELGDSALYLCASSLDGASTDTQYFGPGTRLTVL.

This clonotype was counted only a few times. The CDR3 loop is CASSRDSFSGNTIYF. CDR3 DNA sequence: TGTGCCAGCAGCAGAGACAGCTTCTCTGGAAACACCATATATTTT. The V and J genes are TRBV7-2 and TRBJ1-3, with D tentatively TRBD1 (5 bases). The V gene lost 5 bases and the J gene lost 0 bases, with 11 bases spanning the gap. The CDR3 sequence is 15 residues long. CDR1 and CDR2 (germline): SGHTA, FQGNSA.

Worth noting for this clonotype: This sequence may be a read error, since a much larger clone differs from it by one base. The V call is TRBV5-1, the J call TRBJ1-1; possible D gene TRBD1, 5 bases. There are 14 residues in the CDR3. CDR1 SGHRS and CDR2 YFSETQ come from the germline V gene. The CDR3 DNA sequence: TGCGCCAGCGGCTTGGGGCTGATGAGCACTGAAGCTTTCTTT. Translating it yields CASGLGLMSTEAFF.

The chain is built from TRBV24-1 and TRBJ1-1; D unresolved. Trimming stripped 8 bases from V and 1 base from J, with 10 bases between. The CDR3 has 13 residues. Germline V gene lookup returns CDR1 KGHDR and CDR2 SFDVKD. CDR3 protein: CATTGDGNTEAFF. The CDR3 DNA reads TGTGCCACCACCGGAGACGGGAACACTGAAGCTTTCTTT.

The chain combines TRBV12-3 or TRBV12-4 with TRBJ1-1, with D unresolved. This CDR3 has 13 residues. V was clipped by 7 bases and J by 1 base, with 10 bases between them. The CDR3 coding sequence is TGTGCCAGCACACGGACGGGGAACACTGAAGCTTTCTTT. Amino acid sequence: CASTRTGNTEAFF.

This clonotype was seen repeatedly, ten times or more. J is TRBJ2-5 and V is TRBV7-9; D unclear. Trimming took 3 bases from V and 3 from J, leaving 11 bases between them. CDR3 size: 14 residues. Germline lookup yields CDR1 SEHNR and CDR2 FQNEAQ (reference sequence). CDR3 bases: TGTGCCAGCAGCTTGTCATTAGACGAAGAGACCCAGTACTTC. Protein: CASSLSLDEETQYF.

In this sample, this clonotype turned up many times. A much larger clone is a single base away; this may be a read error. The chain couples TRBV6-1 to TRBJ1-2; perhaps TRBD1 as D (5 bases). Germline assignment: CDR1 MNHNS and CDR2 SASEGT. The V end lost 4 bases, the J end lost 3 bases, and 9 bases lay between the germline ends. The CDR3 contains 13 residues. The CDR3 protein is CASSVDTDYGYTF. The CDR3 DNA reads TGTGCCAGCAGTGTGGACACTGACTATGGCTACACCTTC.

This clonotype was picked up many times. The V call is TRBV4-2, the J call TRBJ1-5, with TRBD1 identical over 7 bases. J lost 5 bases, V lost 4 bases, and 8 bases had no gene match. This CDR3 has 15 residues. Germline lookup yields CDR1 LGHNA and CDR2 YNFKEQ. The CDR3, as DNA: TGTGCCAGCAGCCGAGACCGTCAGGGGGATCAGCCCCAGCATTTT. Protein: CASSRDRQGDQPQHF.

This clonotype was detected ten times or more. CDR3 sequence (DNA): TGCGCCAGCAGCCCGGAGCGGGGGGGCCGAAATGAGCAGTTCTTC. As protein: CASSPERGGRNEQFF. The chain couples TRBV4-1 to TRBJ2-1, with 10 bases that match TRBD2. Trimming removed 4 bases from V and 7 bases from J; junction bases left unmatched: 7. CDR1 is MGHRA, CDR2 YSYEKL, per germline. There are 15 residues in the CDR3.

The sample holds many counts of this clonotype. The chain recombines TRBV20-1 with TRBJ1-6; 8 bases fit TRBD1. Germline loops: CDR1 DFQATT, CDR2 SNEGSKA (reference sequence). There are 15 residues in the CDR3. V was clipped by 5 bases and J by 2 bases; unmatched bases: 5. This chain's CDR3 is CSAGQGGAYNSPLHF. The DNA for the CDR3 is TGCAGTGCTGGACAGGGAGGCGCCTATAATTCACCCCTCCACTTT.

Only one count was recorded for this clonotype. This chain connects TRBV20-1 to TRBJ2-6; the D gene is possibly TRBD1 (5 bases). The V gene lost 0 bases and the J gene lost 0 bases, with 15 bases spanning the gap. The CDR3 contains 18 residues. Germline CDR1 DFQATT, CDR2 SNEGSKA (reference sequence). This CDR3 reads CSAREVSGHRSGANVLTF. The CDR3 region has the DNA TGCAGTGCTAGAGAAGTGTCCGGACACCGCTCTGGGGCCAACGTCCTGACTTTC.

The rearrangement joins TRBV20-1 to TRBJ1-1, with TRBD1 as a possible D gene (5 bases). This CDR3 comprises 12 residues. Per the germline V gene, CDR1 is DFQATT and CDR2 is SNEGSKA (reference sequence). The DNA of the CDR3 is TGCAGCGCGGACAAATCGAACACTGAAGCTTTCTTT. Translating gives CSADKSNTEAFF.

This clonotype occurred many times. The V and J genes are TRBV9 and TRBJ2-1, with D tentatively TRBD1 or TRBD2 (6 bases each). Trimming stripped 4 bases from V and 6 bases from J, with 17 bases between. This CDR3 has 15 amino acids. Per germline, CDR1 SGDLS and CDR2 YYNGEE. In DNA form, the CDR3 reads TGTGCCAGCAGCCCGGAGGGGGGTCCTGCCAATGAGCAGTTCTTC. Encoded protein: CASSPEGGPANEQFF.

Concerning this clonotype itself: The germline gene is not matched at one end of the junction; a read error may be the cause. DNA of the CDR3: TGTGTCAGCAGCAGATATACAGATACGCGGTATTTT. Protein product: CVSSRYTDTRYF. The genes are TRBV5-1 and TRBJ2-3; D is ambiguous. This CDR3 region has 12 residues. From germline, CDR1 is SGHRS and CDR2 YFSETQ.

CDR3: CASSQGLYNDEQFF. The CDR3, as DNA: TGTGCCAGCAGCCAGGGACTATATAACGATGAGCAGTTCTTC. The rearrangement joins TRBV5-5 to TRBJ2-1; 7 nucleotides align to TRBD2. This CDR3 has 14 amino acids. CDR1 is SGHKS, CDR2 YYEKEE, per germline (reference sequence). The V segment lost 4 bases and the J segment 8 bases; nucleotides outside the gene matches: 9.

The chain links TRBV25-1 to TRBJ2-6, with a possible D match to TRBD2 (5 bases). Between the trimmed V and J ends, which lost 6 bases and 1 base, there was a span of 10 bases. CDR1 and CDR2 (germline): MGHDK, SYGVNS. CDR3 length: 15 amino acids. In DNA, the CDR3 is TGTGCCAGCAGCGGGGTGGCATCTGGGGCCAACGTCCTGACTTTC. Translating gives CASSGVASGANVLTF.

By its share, this clonotype is medium-sized. CDR3 bases: TGTGCCAGCAAGGCAGGGCCTCTCTCTGGAAACACCATATATTTT. Its translation: CASKAGPLSGNTIYF. The chain employs TRBV2 and TRBJ1-3, with a possible D match to TRBD1 (5 bases). The V gene's germline CDR1 is SNHLY and CDR2 FYNNEI. The length of the CDR3 is 15 residues. V was pared by 7 bases and J by 0 bases, with 13 bases between.

This clonotype was detected many times. As DNA, the CDR3 is TGTGCCAGCAGTCAGCGGGGGCCCTCTAGCACAGATACGCAGTATTTT. Translation: CASSQRGPSSTDTQYF. J is TRBJ2-3 and V is TRBV6-1, with 8 bases that match TRBD2. V shed 5 bases, J shed 0 bases, and the junction held 7 bases outside the gene matches. Germline V gives CDR1 MNHNS, CDR2 SASEGT. CDR3 length equals 16 residues.